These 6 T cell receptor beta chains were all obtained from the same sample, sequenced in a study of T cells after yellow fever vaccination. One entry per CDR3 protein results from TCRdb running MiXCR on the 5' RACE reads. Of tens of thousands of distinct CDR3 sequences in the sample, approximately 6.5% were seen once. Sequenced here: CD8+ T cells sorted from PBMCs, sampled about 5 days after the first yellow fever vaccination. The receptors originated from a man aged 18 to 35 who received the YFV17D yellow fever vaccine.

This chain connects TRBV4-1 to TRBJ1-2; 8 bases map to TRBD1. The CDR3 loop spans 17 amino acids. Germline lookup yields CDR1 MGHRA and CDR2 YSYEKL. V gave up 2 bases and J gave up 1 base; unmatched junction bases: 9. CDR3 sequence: CASSQPDRADLNYGYTF. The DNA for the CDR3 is TGCGCCAGCAGCCAACCGGACAGGGCGGATCTTAACTATGGCTACACCTTC.

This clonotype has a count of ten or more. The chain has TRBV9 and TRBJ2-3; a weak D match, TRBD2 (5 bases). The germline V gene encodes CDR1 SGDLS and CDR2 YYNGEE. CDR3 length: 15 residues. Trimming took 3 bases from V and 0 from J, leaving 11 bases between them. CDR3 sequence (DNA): TGTGCCAGCAGCGCACCGGGAATTAGCACAGATACGCAGTATTTT. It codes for CASSAPGISTDTQYF. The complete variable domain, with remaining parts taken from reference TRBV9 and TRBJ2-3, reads DSGVTQTPKHLITATGQRVTLRCSPRSGDLSVYWYQQSLDQGLQFLIQYYNGEERAKGNILERFSAQQFPDLHSELNLSSLELGDSALYFCASSAPGISTDTQYFGPGTRLTVL.

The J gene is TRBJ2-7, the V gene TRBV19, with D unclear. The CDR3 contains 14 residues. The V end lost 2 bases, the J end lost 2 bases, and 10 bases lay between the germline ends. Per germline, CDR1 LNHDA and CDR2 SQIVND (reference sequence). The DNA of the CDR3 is TGTGCCAGTAGTATACACGGGTACGCCTACGAGCAGTACTTC. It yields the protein CASSIHGYAYEQYF. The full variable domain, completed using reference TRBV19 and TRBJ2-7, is DGGITQSPKYLFRKEGQNVTLSCEQNLNHDAMYWYRQDPGQGLRLIYYSQIVNDFQKGDIAEGYSVSREKKESFPLTVTSAQKNPTAFYLCASSIHGYAYEQYFGPGTRLTVT.

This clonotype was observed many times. CDR3 DNA: TGTGCCAGTACAGGGGGAGATGAGCAGTTCTTC. It translates to CASTGGDEQFF. The chain employs TRBV10-3 and TRBJ2-1, with 8 bases matching TRBD1. V was clipped by 10 bases and J by 8 bases; unmatched bases: 4. This CDR3 region has 11 residues. Germline CDR1 reads ENHRY; CDR2 reads SYGVKD.

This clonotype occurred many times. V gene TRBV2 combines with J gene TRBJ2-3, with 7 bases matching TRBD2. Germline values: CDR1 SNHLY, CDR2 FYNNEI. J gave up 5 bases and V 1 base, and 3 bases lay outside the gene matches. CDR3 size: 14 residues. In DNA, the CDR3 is TGTGCCAGCAGTGAAGTAGCGGGCATAGATACGCAGTATTTT. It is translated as CASSEVAGIDTQYF.

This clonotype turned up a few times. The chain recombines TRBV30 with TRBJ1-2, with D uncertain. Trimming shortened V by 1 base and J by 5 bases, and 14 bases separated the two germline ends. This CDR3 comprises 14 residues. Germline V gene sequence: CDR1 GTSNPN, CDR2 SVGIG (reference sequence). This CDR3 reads CAWSAEGPVYGYTF. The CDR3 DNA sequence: TGTGCCTGGAGTGCGGAGGGTCCTGTGTATGGCTACACCTTC.